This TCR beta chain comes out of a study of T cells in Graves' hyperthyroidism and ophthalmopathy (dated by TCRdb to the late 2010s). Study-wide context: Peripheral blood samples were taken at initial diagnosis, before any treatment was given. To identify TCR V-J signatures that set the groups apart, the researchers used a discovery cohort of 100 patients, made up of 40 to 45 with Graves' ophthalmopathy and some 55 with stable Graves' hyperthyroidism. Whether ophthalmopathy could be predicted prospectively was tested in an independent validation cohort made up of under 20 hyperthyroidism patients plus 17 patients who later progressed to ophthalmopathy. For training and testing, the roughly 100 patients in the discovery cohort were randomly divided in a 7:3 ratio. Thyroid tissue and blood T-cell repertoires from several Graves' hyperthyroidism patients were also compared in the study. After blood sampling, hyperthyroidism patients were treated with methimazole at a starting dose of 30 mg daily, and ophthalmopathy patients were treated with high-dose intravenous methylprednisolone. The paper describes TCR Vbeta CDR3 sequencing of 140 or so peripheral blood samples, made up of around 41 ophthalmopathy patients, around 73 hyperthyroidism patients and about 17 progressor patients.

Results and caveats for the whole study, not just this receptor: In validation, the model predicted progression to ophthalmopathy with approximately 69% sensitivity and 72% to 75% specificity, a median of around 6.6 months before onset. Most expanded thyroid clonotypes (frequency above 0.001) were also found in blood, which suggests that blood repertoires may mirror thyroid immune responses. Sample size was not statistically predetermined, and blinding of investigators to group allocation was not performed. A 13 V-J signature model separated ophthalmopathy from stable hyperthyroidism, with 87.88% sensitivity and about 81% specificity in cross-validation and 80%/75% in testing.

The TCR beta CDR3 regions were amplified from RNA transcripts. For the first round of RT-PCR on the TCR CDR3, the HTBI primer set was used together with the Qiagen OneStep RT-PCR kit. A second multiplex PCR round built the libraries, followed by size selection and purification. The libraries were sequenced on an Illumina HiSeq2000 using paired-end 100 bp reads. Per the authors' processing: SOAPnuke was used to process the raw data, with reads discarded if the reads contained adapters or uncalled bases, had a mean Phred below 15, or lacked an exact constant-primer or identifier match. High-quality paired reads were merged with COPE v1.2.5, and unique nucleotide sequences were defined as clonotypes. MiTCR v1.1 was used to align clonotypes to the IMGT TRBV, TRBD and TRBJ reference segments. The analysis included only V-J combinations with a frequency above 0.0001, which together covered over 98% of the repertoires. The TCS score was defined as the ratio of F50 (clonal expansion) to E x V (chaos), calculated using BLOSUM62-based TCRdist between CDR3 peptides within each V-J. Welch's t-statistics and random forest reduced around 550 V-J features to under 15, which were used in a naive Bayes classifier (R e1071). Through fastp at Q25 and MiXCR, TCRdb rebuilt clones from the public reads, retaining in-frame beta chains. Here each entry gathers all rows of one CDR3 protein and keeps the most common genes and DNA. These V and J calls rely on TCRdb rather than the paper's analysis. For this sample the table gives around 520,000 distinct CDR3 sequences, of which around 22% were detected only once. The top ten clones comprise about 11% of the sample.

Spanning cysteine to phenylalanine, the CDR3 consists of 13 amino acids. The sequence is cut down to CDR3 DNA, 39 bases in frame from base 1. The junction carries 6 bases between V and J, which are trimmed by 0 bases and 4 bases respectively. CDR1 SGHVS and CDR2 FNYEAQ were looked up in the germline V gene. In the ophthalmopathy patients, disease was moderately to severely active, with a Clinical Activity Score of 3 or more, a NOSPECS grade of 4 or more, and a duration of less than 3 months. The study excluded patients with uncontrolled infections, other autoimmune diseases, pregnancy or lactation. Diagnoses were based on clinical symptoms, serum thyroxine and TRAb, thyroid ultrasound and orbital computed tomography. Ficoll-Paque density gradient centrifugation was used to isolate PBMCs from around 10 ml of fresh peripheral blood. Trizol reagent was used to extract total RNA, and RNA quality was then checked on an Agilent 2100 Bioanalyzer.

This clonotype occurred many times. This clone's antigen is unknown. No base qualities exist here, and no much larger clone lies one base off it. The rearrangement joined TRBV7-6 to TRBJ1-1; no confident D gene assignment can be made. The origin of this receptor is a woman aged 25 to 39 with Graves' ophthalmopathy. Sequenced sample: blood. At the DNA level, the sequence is TGTGCCAGCAGCTTAGCCGTAAGCACTGAAGCTTTCTTT. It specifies CASSLAVSTEAFF.